The present T cell receptor (beta chain) was sequenced within a study of control samples from healthy donors and cancer patients. V was trimmed by 4 bases and J by 5 bases, leaving 14 bases between them. CDR3 length: 14 residues. CDR1 and CDR2 (germline): LNHDA, SQIVND (reference sequence). Data came from immunoSEQ multiplex PCR; TCRdb stores just in-frame clones and leaves some out. The sample yields approximately 140,000 clones, about nine tenths seen once. This TCR derives from a man younger than 45 in good health. The sequenced sample was blood. The chain recombines TRBV19 with TRBJ1-1; D is perhaps TRBD1 (5 bases). The CDR3 DNA reads TGTGCCAGTAGTAGCACTCCAGGGAGGACTGAAGCTTTCTTT. Translation: CASSSTPGRTEAFF. Combining the CDR3 with reference TRBV19 and TRBJ1-1 gives the whole variable domain DGGITQSPKYLFRKEGQNVTLSCEQNLNHDAMYWYRQDPGQGLRLIYYSQIVNDFQKGDIAEGYSVSREKKESFPLTVTSAQKNPTAFYLCASSSTPGRTEAFFGQGTRLTVV.